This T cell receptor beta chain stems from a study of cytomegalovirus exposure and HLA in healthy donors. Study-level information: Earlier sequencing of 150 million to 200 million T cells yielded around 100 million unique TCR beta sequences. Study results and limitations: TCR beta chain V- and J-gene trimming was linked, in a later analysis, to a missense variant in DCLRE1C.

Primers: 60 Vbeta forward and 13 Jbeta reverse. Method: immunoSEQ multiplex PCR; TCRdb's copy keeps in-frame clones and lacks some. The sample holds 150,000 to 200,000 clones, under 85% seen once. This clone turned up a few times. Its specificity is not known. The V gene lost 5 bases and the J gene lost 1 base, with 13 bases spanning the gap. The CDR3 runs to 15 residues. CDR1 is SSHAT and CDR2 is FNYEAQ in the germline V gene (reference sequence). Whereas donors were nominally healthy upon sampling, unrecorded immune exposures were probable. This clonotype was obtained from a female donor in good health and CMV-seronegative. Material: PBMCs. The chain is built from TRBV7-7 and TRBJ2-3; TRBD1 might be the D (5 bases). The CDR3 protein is CASSVTGSGTDTQYF. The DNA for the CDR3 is TGTGCCAGCAGCGTTACAGGCTCCGGCACAGATACGCAGTATTTT.